This TCR beta chain was captured by sequencing in a study of tumor T cells in aggressive B-cell lymphoma. Germline V CDR1 and CDR2: WNHNN, SYGVQD (reference sequence). Trimming at V came to 2 bases and at J to 4 bases, leaving 3 bases not matched to a gene. The CDR3 is 15 residues long. The protocol was immunoSEQ multiplex PCR, while the TCRdb copy is restricted to in-frame clones and leaves out a portion. The data contain 9,500 to 13,000 clones, 70% to 90% of them singletons. Sample: tumor tissue. The V call is TRBV10-1, the J call TRBJ2-1; 9 nucleotides align to TRBD2. This receptor was identified in an adult with diffuse large B cell lymphoma. The chain's CDR3 is CASSETSGPYNEQFF. CDR3 nucleotide sequence: TGCGCCAGCAGTGAGACTAGCGGGCCGTACAATGAGCAGTTCTTC.